This is a list of T cell receptor beta chains from one sample in a study of CD8 T cells in Susac syndrome. TCRdb reprocessed the immunoSEQ multiplex PCR reads with MiXCR, giving one entry per CDR3 protein. The profile shows 150,000 to 200,000 distinct CDR3 sequences, 90% to 95% of them singletons. The sequencing sample was made of CD8+ T cells from PBMCs. Receptor source: a human donor with multiple sclerosis. Both conserved end residues are part of each CDR3. The D gene is left open where the match is weak. Some rows have no size entry. The others give once, few or many, or a class for an expanded clone.

TRBV6-5,-,-,TRBJ2-5,CASFSRRDKETQYF,TGTGCCAGCTTCTCACGCCGGGACAAAGAGACCCAGTACTTC
TRBV29-1,-,TRBD1,TRBJ2-5,CSVDDRGGETQYF,TGCAGCGTGGACGACAGGGGCGGAGAGACCCAGTACTTC
TRBV29-1,-,-,TRBJ2-3,CSEEGLTDTQYF,TGCAGCGAGGAGGGCCTCACAGATACGCAGTATTTT
TRBV2,-,TRBD1,TRBJ2-1,CASRPSLGTEDEQFF,TGTGCCAGCAGACCCTCACTTGGGACAGAGGATGAGCAGTTCTTC
TRBV27,-,-,TRBJ1-1,CASSLLGNTEAFF,TGTGCCAGCAGTTTACTAGGGAACACTGAAGCTTTCTTT
TRBV7-9,-,TRBD1,TRBJ1-2,CASSQGQGAIGYTF,TGTGCCAGCAGCCAGGGACAGGGGGCAATCGGCTACACCTTC
TRBV5-1,-,-,TRBJ2-7,CASSLSLQDEQYF,TGCGCCAGCAGCTTAAGTCTACAGGACGAGCAGTACTTC
TRBV7-9,-,TRBD1,TRBJ1-1,CASSLAWDSEAFF,TGTGCCAGCAGCTTAGCGTGGGACAGTGAAGCTTTCTTT
TRBV25-1,once,-,TRBJ1-2,CASSGTVYGYTF,TGTGCCAGCAGTGGAACCGTCTATGGCTACACCTTC
TRBV7-8,-,TRBD1,TRBJ1-5,CASSSTGVQPQHF,TGTGCCAGCAGTTCAACAGGGGTTCAGCCCCAGCATTTT
TRBV2,-,TRBD2,TRBJ2-1,CASSYSGRRRYEQFF,TGTGCCAGCAGTTATAGCGGGAGGCGGAGATATGAGCAGTTCTTC
TRBV5-1,-,TRBD1,TRBJ2-7,CASSPRGTGGRVEQYF,TGCGCCAGCAGCCCTCGGGGGACAGGGGGCCGGGTCGAGCAGTACTTC
TRBV13,-,TRBD2,TRBJ2-1,CASSFLAGEEYDEQFF,TGTGCCAGCAGCTTTCTAGCGGGAGAAGAGTACGATGAGCAGTTCTTC
TRBV20-1,-,-,TRBJ2-7,CSARNRDGFTYEQYF,TGCAGTGCTAGAAACCGAGACGGATTCACCTACGAGCAGTACTTC
TRBV12-3/TRBV12-4,-,TRBD2,TRBJ2-1,CASTGLAGNEQFF,TGTGCCAGCACGGGACTAGCGGGAAATGAGCAGTTCTTC
TRBV29-1,-,TRBD1,TRBJ2-1,CSAEGPGQDKTYNEQFF,TGCAGCGCTGAGGGCCCGGGACAGGATAAGACCTACAATGAGCAGTTCTTC
TRBV9,-,TRBD1,TRBJ2-7,CASSVTGVTYEQYF,TGTGCCAGCAGCGTTACAGGGGTTACCTACGAGCAGTACTTC
TRBV11-2,-,TRBD2,TRBJ2-1,CASSLGGTSRYNEQFF,TGTGCCAGCAGCTTAGGCGGGACTAGCCGCTACAATGAGCAGTTCTTC
TRBV3-1,-,TRBD2,TRBJ2-7,CASSSRLEGLGTSGFYEQYF,TGTGCCAGCAGCTCACGACTGGAAGGGTTAGGGACTAGTGGCTTTTACGAGCAGTACTTC
TRBV28,-,-,TRBJ1-2,CASSQETRDRYGYTF,TGTGCCAGCAGTCAAGAGACAAGGGACCGCTATGGCTACACCTTC
TRBV27,once,TRBD2,TRBJ2-5,CASRPGLAGQETQYF,TGTGCCAGCAGACCAGGACTAGCGGGGCAAGAGACCCAGTACTTC
TRBV5-1,once,-,TRBJ2-2,CASSLVEETGELFF,TGCGCCAGCAGCTTGGTGGAAGAGACCGGGGAGCTGTTTTTT
TRBV15,-,-,TRBJ2-3,CATSSGPGDSSTDTQYF,TGTGCCACCAGCAGTGGACCGGGGGACTCTAGCACAGATACGCAGTATTTT
TRBV29-1,-,-,TRBJ1-4,CSVAIQHEKLFF,TGCAGCGTTGCCATCCAACATGAAAAACTGTTTTTT
TRBV27,-,-,TRBJ1-2,CASSHRVGYGYTF,TGTGCCAGCAGTCACAGGGTCGGCTATGGCTACACCTTC
TRBV29-1,-,-,TRBJ1-2,CSAGERGYGYTF,TGCAGCGCTGGGGAACGAGGGTATGGCTACACCTTC
TRBV12-5,-,TRBD2,TRBJ2-1,CASGGRLAGAYNEQFF,TGTGCTAGTGGTGGGAGGCTAGCGGGGGCCTACAATGAGCAGTTCTTC
TRBV9,-,-,TRBJ2-2,CASSVGGGATGELFF,TGTGCCAGCAGCGTAGGGGGTGGGGCCACCGGGGAGCTGTTTTTT
TRBV29-1,-,-,TRBJ2-7,CSVEYPLGGYEQYF,TGCAGCGTTGAGTACCCACTCGGGGGTTACGAGCAGTACTTC
TRBV7-9,-,TRBD2,TRBJ2-1,CASSLTPSGQFF,TGTGCCAGCAGTCTCACTCCTAGCGGCCAGTTCTTC
TRBV12-3/TRBV12-4,-,-,TRBJ2-1,CASRETGRKDNEQFF,TGTGCCAGCAGAGAGACAGGGAGGAAAGACAATGAGCAGTTCTTC
TRBV7-9,-,-,TRBJ1-2,CASSLAHYGYTF,TGTGCCAGCAGCTTGGCCCACTATGGCTACACCTTC
TRBV25-1,once,TRBD2,TRBJ2-3,CASSDVRLAGVEDTQYF,TGTGCCAGCAGTGACGTCCGGTTAGCGGGAGTGGAGGATACGCAGTATTTT